A few counts support the clone carrying this T cell receptor (beta chain). Each CDR3 protein is one row after TCRdb ran MiXCR on the RT-PCR reads. The sample shows roughly 880,000 distinct CDR3 sequences, 15% to 20% of them seen only once. The data were taken from a study of patients and donors after allogeneic stem cell transplantation. V lost 6 bases to trimming and J lost 7 bases, with 10 bases between them. Germline values: CDR1 DFQATT, CDR2 SNEGSKA (reference sequence). CDR3 size: 12 residues. The rearrangement uses TRBV20-1 and TRBJ1-6; TRBD1 might be the D (5 bases). Sequencing input: blood, either unsorted or a sorted T cell fraction (not recorded which). The clonotype originates from a human donor who was either an allogeneic HSCT recipient or a stem cell or donor lymphocyte infusion donor (not recorded which). It is not recorded whose cells these are; they may come from a transplant donor. In DNA form, the CDR3 reads TGCAGTGCCCCCCGGGGGAATTCACCCCTCCACTTT. Its protein product is CSAPRGNSPLHF.